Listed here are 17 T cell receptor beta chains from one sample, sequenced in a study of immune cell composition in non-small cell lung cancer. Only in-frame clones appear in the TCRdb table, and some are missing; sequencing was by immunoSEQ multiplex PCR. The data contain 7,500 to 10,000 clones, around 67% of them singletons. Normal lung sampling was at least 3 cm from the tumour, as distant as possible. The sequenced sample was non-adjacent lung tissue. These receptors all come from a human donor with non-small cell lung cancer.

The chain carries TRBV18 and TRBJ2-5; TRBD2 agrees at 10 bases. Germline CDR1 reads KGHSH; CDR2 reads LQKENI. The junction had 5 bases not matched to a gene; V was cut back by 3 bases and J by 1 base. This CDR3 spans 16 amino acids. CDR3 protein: CASSPLAGAFQETQYF. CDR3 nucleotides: TGTGCCAGCTCACCGCTAGCGGGGGCCTTCCAAGAGACCCAGTACTTC. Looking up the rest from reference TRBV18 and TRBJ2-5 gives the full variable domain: NAGVMQNPRHLVRRRGQEARLRCSPMKGHSHVYWYRQLPEEGLKFMVYLQKENIIDESGMPKERFSAEFPKEGPSILRIQQVVRGDSAAYFCASSPLAGAFQETQYFGPGTRLLVL.

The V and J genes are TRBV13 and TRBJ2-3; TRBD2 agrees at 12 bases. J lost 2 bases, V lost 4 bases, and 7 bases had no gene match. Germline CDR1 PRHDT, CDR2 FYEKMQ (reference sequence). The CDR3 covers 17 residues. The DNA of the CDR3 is TGTGCCAGCAGCTCAAGGCGACTAGCGGGGGACACAGATACGCAGTATTTT. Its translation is CASSSRRLAGDTDTQYF.

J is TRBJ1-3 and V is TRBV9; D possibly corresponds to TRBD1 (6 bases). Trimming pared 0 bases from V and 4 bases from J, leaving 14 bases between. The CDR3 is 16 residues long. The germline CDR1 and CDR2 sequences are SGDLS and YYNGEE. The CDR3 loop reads CASSVVSGGDGNTIYF. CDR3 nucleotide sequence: TGTGCCAGCAGCGTAGTGTCGGGGGGCGACGGAAACACCATATATTTT. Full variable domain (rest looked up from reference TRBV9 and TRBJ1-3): DSGVTQTPKHLITATGQRVTLRCSPRSGDLSVYWYQQSLDQGLQFLIQYYNGEERAKGNILERFSAQQFPDLHSELNLSSLELGDSALYFCASSVVSGGDGNTIYFGEGSWLTVV.

The chain's CDR3 is CASSMSGQVMNTEAFF. In DNA, the CDR3 is TGTGCCAGTAGTATGTCGGGACAGGTCATGAACACTGAAGCTTTCTTT. The V gene is TRBV19, the J gene TRBJ1-1, with 8 bases aligning to TRBD1. Germline CDR1 LNHDA, CDR2 SQIVND (reference sequence). Trimming cost V 3 bases and J 0 bases; bases outside gene matches: 6. This CDR3 spans 16 amino acids.

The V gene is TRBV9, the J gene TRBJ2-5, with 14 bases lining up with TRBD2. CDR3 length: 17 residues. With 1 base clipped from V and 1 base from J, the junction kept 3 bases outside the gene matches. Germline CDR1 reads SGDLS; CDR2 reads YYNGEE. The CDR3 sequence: CASSVSGLAGAQETQYF. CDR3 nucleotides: TGTGCCAGCAGCGTATCGGGACTAGCGGGAGCCCAAGAGACCCAGTACTTC. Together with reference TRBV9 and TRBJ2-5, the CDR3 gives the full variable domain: DSGVTQTPKHLITATGQRVTLRCSPRSGDLSVYWYQQSLDQGLQFLIQYYNGEERAKGNILERFSAQQFPDLHSELNLSSLELGDSALYFCASSVSGLAGAQETQYFGPGTRLLVL.

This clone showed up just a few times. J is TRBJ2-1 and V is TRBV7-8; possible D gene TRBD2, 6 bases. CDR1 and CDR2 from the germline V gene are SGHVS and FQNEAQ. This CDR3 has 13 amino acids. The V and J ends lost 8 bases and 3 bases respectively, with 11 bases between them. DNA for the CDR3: TGTGCCAGCGGAGGGGACTTCTACAATGAGCAGTTCTTC. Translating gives CASGGDFYNEQFF.

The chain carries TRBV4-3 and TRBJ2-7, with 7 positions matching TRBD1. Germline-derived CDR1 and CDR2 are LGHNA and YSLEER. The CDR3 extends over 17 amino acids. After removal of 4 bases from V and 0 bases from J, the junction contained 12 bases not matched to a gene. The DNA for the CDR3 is TGCGCCAGCAGCCGAGCCGTGGGACAGCGACTCTCCTACGAGCAGTACTTC. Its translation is CASSRAVGQRLSYEQYF.

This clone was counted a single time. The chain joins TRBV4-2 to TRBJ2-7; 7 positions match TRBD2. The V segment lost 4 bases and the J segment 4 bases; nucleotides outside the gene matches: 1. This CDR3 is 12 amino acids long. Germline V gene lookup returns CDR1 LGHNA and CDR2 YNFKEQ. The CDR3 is CASSLSGYEQYF. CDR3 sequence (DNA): TGTGCCAGCAGCCTTAGCGGGTACGAGCAGTACTTC.

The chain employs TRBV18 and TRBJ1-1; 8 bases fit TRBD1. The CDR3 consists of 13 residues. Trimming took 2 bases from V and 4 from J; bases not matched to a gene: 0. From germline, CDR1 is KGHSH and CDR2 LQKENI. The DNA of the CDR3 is TGTGCCAGCTCACCAGGACAGGGCACTGAAGCTTTCTTT. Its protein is CASSPGQGTEAFF.

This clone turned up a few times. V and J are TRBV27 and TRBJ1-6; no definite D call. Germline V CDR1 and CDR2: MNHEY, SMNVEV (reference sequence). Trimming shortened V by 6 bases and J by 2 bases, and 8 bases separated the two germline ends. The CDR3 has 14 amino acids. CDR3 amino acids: CASRPGTYNSPLHF. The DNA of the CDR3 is TGTGCCAGCAGACCGGGGACCTATAATTCACCCCTCCACTTT.

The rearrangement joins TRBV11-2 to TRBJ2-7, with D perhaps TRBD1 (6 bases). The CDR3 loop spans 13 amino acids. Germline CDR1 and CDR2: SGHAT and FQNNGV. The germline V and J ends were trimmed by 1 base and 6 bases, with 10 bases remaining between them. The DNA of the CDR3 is TGTGCCAGCAGCTTAGCCAGGGGTCGCGAGCAGTACTTC. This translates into CASSLARGREQYF.

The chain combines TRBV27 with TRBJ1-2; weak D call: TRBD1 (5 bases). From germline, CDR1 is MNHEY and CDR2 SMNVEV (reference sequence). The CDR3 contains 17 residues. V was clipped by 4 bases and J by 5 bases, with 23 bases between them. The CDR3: CASSSNPAGPGGYGYTF. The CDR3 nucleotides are TGTGCCAGCAGTTCCAACCCCGCGGGGCCCGGGGGATATGGCTACACCTTC.

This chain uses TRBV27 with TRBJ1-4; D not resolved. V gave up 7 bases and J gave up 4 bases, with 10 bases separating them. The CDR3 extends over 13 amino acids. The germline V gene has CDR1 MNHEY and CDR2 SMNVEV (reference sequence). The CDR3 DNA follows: TGTGCCAGCACCTCAGAGGTTAATGAAAAACTGTTTTTT. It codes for CASTSEVNEKLFF.

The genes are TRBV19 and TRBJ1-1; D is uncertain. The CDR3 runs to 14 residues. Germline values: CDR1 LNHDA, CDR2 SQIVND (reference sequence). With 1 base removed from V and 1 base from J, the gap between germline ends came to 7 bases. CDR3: CASSIGTSNTEAFF. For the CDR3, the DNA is TGTGCCAGTAGTATAGGGACTTCGAACACTGAAGCTTTCTTT.

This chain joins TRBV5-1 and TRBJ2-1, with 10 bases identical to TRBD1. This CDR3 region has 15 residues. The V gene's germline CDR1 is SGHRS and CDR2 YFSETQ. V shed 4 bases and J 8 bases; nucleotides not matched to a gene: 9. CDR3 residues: CASSTGTGVYDEQFF. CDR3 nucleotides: TGCGCCAGCAGCACCGGGACAGGGGTTTATGATGAGCAGTTCTTC. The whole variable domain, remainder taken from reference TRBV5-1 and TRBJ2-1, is KAGVTQTPRYLIKTRGQQVTLSCSPISGHRSVSWYQQTPGQGLQFLFEYFSETQRNKGNFPGRFSGRQFSNSRSEMNVSTLELGDSALYLCASSTGTGVYDEQFFGPGTRLTVL.

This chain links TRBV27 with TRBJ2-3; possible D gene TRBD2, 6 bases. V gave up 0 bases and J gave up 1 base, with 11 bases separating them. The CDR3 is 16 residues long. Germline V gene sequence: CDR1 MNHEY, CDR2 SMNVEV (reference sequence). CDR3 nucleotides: TGTGCCAGCAGTTTATCCCCGGGGACTCGCACAGATACGCAGTATTTT. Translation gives CASSLSPGTRTDTQYF.

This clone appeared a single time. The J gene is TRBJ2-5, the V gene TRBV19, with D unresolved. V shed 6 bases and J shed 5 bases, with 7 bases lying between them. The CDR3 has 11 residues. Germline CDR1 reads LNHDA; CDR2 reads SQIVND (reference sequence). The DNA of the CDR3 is TGTGCCAGTAGCAAACAGGAGACCCAGTACTTC. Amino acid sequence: CASSKQETQYF.